This TCR beta chain originates from a study of blood T cell repertoires in COVID-19. In the original analysis: Reference gene primers were amplified, and this amplification served to estimate nucleated cell counts. The protocol was immunoSEQ multiplex PCR, while the TCRdb copy is restricted to in-frame clones and leaves out a portion. Clone size and the V and J calls come from that table; the DNA yielded D and trimming. This sample has 120,000 to 150,000 clones, with roughly 84% found just once. This receptor was obtained from a human donor in a cohort sampled during active COVID-19. What was sequenced was peripheral blood.

CDR3 region: CASSSRLGSEQYF. CDR3 bases: TGTGCCAGCAGCTCGAGGTTGGGGAGCGAGCAGTACTTC. V gene TRBV11-3 combines with J gene TRBJ2-7; weak D call: TRBD2 (5 bases). The CDR3 extends over 13 amino acids. Germline CDR1 is SGHNT and CDR2 is YENEEA. V lost 4 bases and J 6 bases, leaving 13 bases between the germline ends.